The 30 T cell receptor beta chains below were found in one sample sequenced in a study of graft-versus-host responses after intestinal transplantation. Some clones are missing from TCRdb's copy, which holds only in-frame ones; the method was immunoSEQ multiplex PCR. The sample records approximately 58,000 clones, around 91% being singletons. The sample was PBMCs, taken around 120 days after intestinal transplantation. The receptor set was obtained from a human patient who received an intestinal transplant, so some T cells may come from the graft donor.

CDR3 sequence: CASSQETATNEKLFF. In nucleotides, the CDR3 is TGTGCCAGCAGCCAAGAAACAGCCACTAATGAAAAACTGTTTTTT. The chain combines TRBV4-2 with TRBJ1-4; D unresolved. CDR3 length equals 15 residues. Deletions cut 0 bases from V and 2 bases from J, with 7 bases between. Germline CDR1 reads LGHNA; CDR2 reads YNFKEQ.

The V gene is TRBV4-2, the J gene TRBJ2-5; 9 nucleotides line up with TRBD2. The CDR3 extends over 17 amino acids. The J segment lost 4 bases and the V segment lost 1 base, leaving 10 bases of the junction unmatched. Germline assignment: CDR1 LGHNA and CDR2 YNFKEQ. In DNA form, the CDR3 reads TGTGCCAGCAGCCAAGCCGGTAGTGTAGCGGGGGCAGAGACCCAGTACTTC. Protein: CASSQAGSVAGAETQYF.

The chain employs TRBV10-3 and TRBJ1-6; D unclear. V shed 5 bases and J shed 0 bases, with 11 bases lying between them. The V gene's germline CDR1 is ENHRY and CDR2 SYGVKD. The CDR3 runs 16 residues. CDR3 residues: CAISSDGSSYNSPLHF. In nucleotides, the CDR3 is TGTGCCATCAGTTCCGACGGGAGCTCCTATAATTCACCCCTCCACTTT.

The CDR3 DNA reads TGCGCCAGCAGCGTCGACAGGGTATCGGGAGCGAACACTGAAGCTTTCTTT. This gives the protein CASSVDRVSGANTEAFF. The chain recombines TRBV5-1 with TRBJ1-1; TRBD1 matches 7 bases. Germline trimming cut 4 bases from V and 1 base from J; bases unmatched to any gene: 13. The CDR3 is 17 amino acids. Germline CDR1 reads SGHRS; CDR2 reads YFSETQ.

This sequence joins TRBV28 and TRBJ2-1; possibly TRBD2 for D (6 bases). V gave up 8 bases and J gave up 2 bases, with 22 bases separating them. The CDR3 extends over 17 amino acids. Germline CDR1 and CDR2: MDHEN and SYDVKM. CDR3 sequence reads: CASSPPHPGAAYNEQFF. DNA of the CDR3: TGTGCCAGCTCTCCCCCCCACCCGGGAGCCGCCTACAATGAGCAGTTCTTC.

The rearrangement joins TRBV28 to TRBJ2-5, with 7 bases lining up with TRBD2. The trim removed 7 bases at V and 5 bases at J, leaving 10 bases unmatched. CDR1 and CDR2 (germline): MDHEN, SYDVKM. This CDR3 comprises 14 residues. The CDR3 loop is CASTPLAEGETQYF. In DNA, the CDR3 is TGTGCCAGCACCCCTCTAGCGGAAGGGGAGACCCAGTACTTC.

This chain connects TRBV2 to TRBJ2-5; D gene unclear. The germline V gene has CDR1 SNHLY and CDR2 FYNNEI. V shed 4 bases and J shed 0 bases, with 3 bases lying between them. The CDR3 spans 12 residues. This CDR3 reads CASSGNQETQYF. CDR3 sequence (DNA): TGTGCCAGCAGTGGCAACCAAGAGACCCAGTACTTC.

This clone was seen only a few times. The chain employs TRBV27 and TRBJ2-2; D gene ambiguous. V was cut by 6 bases and J by 1 base, with 12 bases left in between. The CDR3 runs to 15 residues. Germline V CDR1 and CDR2: MNHEY, SMNVEV (reference sequence). The CDR3 reads CASRPRGLNTGELFF. The CDR3, as DNA: TGTGCCAGCAGACCACGTGGGCTGAACACCGGGGAGCTGTTTTTT.

The chain has TRBV28 and TRBJ1-6, with 7 bases aligning to TRBD1. Trimming cost V 4 bases and J 6 bases; bases outside gene matches: 3. The CDR3 consists of 14 residues. The V gene's germline CDR1 is MDHEN and CDR2 SYDVKM. CDR3 protein: CASSSRQGNSPLHF. The CDR3 nucleotides are TGTGCCAGCAGTTCAAGACAGGGTAATTCACCCCTCCACTTT.

J is TRBJ2-5 and V is TRBV29-1, with 7 bases lining up with TRBD1. J lost 2 bases, V lost 6 bases, and 12 bases had no gene match. In germline, CDR1 is SQVTM, CDR2 ANQGSEA. CDR3 length: 15 amino acids. The CDR3 bases are TGCAGCGTACTCTTGGCAGGGGGTCTGCAAGAGACCCAGTACTTC. This translates into CSVLLAGGLQETQYF.

This chain links TRBV11-2 with TRBJ2-5, with 8 bases matching TRBD1. Germline V lookup: CDR1 SGHAT, CDR2 FQNNGV. This CDR3 spans 16 amino acids. J lost 5 bases, V lost 1 base, and 9 bases had no gene match. The CDR3 protein is CASSLVARGRLETQYF. CDR3 sequence (DNA): TGTGCCAGCAGCTTAGTTGCCAGGGGGCGCCTGGAGACCCAGTACTTC.

This chain connects TRBV19 to TRBJ2-1; D gene ambiguous. Trimming stripped 7 bases from V and 3 bases from J, with 10 bases between. This CDR3 is built from 13 residues. The germline gives CDR1 LNHDA, CDR2 SQIVND (reference sequence). The CDR3 region is CASKRTIYNEQFF. CDR3 DNA: TGTGCCAGTAAGAGAACGATCTACAATGAGCAGTTCTTC.

The chain has TRBV10-3 and TRBJ1-1, with a possible D match to TRBD1 (5 bases). The germline V and J ends were trimmed by 2 bases and 1 base, with 8 bases remaining between them. The V gene's germline CDR1 is ENHRY and CDR2 SYGVKD. This CDR3 region has 14 residues. Here the CDR3 reads CAISEITGNTEAFF. The CDR3 coding sequence is TGTGCCATCAGTGAGATTACAGGGAACACTGAAGCTTTCTTT.

This rearrangement joins TRBV15 to TRBJ1-5; 7 nucleotides align to TRBD1. Germline V lookup: CDR1 LNHNV, CDR2 YYDKDF (reference sequence). J lost 1 base, V lost 0 bases, and 15 bases had no gene match. This CDR3 has 20 amino acids. The CDR3 here is CATSRDLETGKGKSNQPQHF. The CDR3, as DNA: TGTGCCACCAGCAGAGATCTCGAGACAGGGAAGGGGAAAAGCAATCAGCCCCAGCATTTT. The complete variable domain, with remaining parts taken from reference TRBV15 and TRBJ1-5, reads DAMVIQNPRYQVTQFGKPVTLSCSQTLNHNVMYWYQQKSSQAPKLLFHYYDKDFNNEADTPDNFQSRRPNTSFCFLDIRSPGLGDTAMYLCATSRDLETGKGKSNQPQHFGDGTRLSIL.

This chain uses TRBV5-4 with TRBJ2-7; 9 nucleotides align to TRBD2. J lost 5 bases, V lost 2 bases, and 5 bases had no gene match. The CDR3 contains 14 residues. Germline loops: CDR1 SGHNT, CDR2 YYREEE (reference sequence). The CDR3 region has the DNA TGTGCCAGCAGCTTAGCGGGAGGCGGGGACGAGCAGTACTTC. Its translation: CASSLAGGGDEQYF.

The chain combines TRBV2 with TRBJ2-7; 8 bases map to TRBD1. Germline V gene data show CDR1 as SNHLY and CDR2 as FYNNEI. V was pared by 6 bases and J by 5 bases, with 12 bases of the junction left unmatched. This CDR3 contains 15 residues. DNA for the CDR3: TGTGCCAGCAGGACCGGGACAGGACTTCCGAACGAGCAGTACTTC. Protein product: CASRTGTGLPNEQYF. Supplemented by reference TRBV2 and TRBJ2-7, the full variable domain reads EPEVTQTPSHQVTQMGQEVILRCVPISNHLYFYWYRQILGQKVEFLVSFYNNEISEKSEIFDDQFSVERPDGSNFTLKIRSTKLEDSAMYFCASRTGTGLPNEQYFGPGTRLTVT.

V is TRBV27 and J is TRBJ2-1; no definite D call. This CDR3 is built from 13 residues. The V and J ends lost 7 bases and 6 bases respectively, with 13 bases between them. Germline V CDR1 and CDR2: MNHEY, SMNVEV (reference sequence). The CDR3 loop is CASKSAPPNEQFF. For the CDR3, the DNA is TGTGCCAGCAAGAGCGCCCCCCCCAATGAGCAGTTCTTC.

This chain links TRBV7-9 with TRBJ1-1; D is unclear. The CDR3 runs 14 residues. Germline-derived CDR1 and CDR2 are SEHNR and FQNEAQ (reference sequence). V lost 2 bases and J 4 bases, leaving 11 bases between the germline ends. The CDR3 DNA reads as TGTGCCAGCAGCTTATATTCGGGCACCACTGAAGCTTTCTTT. Amino acids: CASSLYSGTTEAFF.

The chain uses TRBV5-1 and TRBJ2-2, with D uncertain. The CDR3 is 15 residues long. V lost 5 bases to trimming and J lost 0 bases, with 11 bases between them. Looked up from germline, CDR1 is SGHRS and CDR2 is YFSETQ. CDR3 sequence: CASRGSASNTGELFF. The CDR3 region has the DNA TGCGCCAGCAGGGGGTCTGCCTCGAACACCGGGGAGCTGTTTTTT. The complete variable domain, with remaining parts taken from reference TRBV5-1 and TRBJ2-2, reads KAGVTQTPRYLIKTRGQQVTLSCSPISGHRSVSWYQQTPGQGLQFLFEYFSETQRNKGNFPGRFSGRQFSNSRSEMNVSTLELGDSALYLCASRGSASNTGELFFGEGSRLTVL.

V gene TRBV5-6 combines with J gene TRBJ1-4; TRBD1 might be the D (6 bases). CDR1 is SGHDT, CDR2 YYEEEE, per germline. The length of the CDR3 is 15 residues. Trimming removed 1 base at V and 4 bases at J, with 11 bases between. The CDR3 spells CASSLQGQGNEKLFF. The CDR3 bases are TGTGCCAGCAGCTTGCAGGGGCAGGGTAATGAAAAACTGTTTTTT.

The CDR3 DNA reads as TGTGCCAGCAGCGGGGACTATCGGGAGCAGTTCTTC. Protein product: CASSGDYREQFF. V usage is TRBV7-8 and J usage is TRBJ2-1, with TRBD2 identical over 7 bases. CDR3 length equals 12 residues. Germline loops: CDR1 SGHVS, CDR2 FQNEAQ. V lost 5 bases to trimming and J lost 10 bases; unmatched junction nucleotides: 5.

The chain is built from TRBV5-1 and TRBJ2-1; D not resolved. Looked up from germline, CDR1 is SGHRS and CDR2 is YFSETQ. The V end was cut by 0 bases, the J end by 1 base, with 8 bases between. This CDR3 has 15 amino acids. CDR3 nucleotides: TGCGCCAGCAGCTTGGATCTCTTTTCCTACAATGAGCAGTTCTTC. This gives the protein CASSLDLFSYNEQFF.

The gene calls are TRBV5-1 and TRBJ1-6; 7 bases match TRBD1. Germline loops: CDR1 SGHRS, CDR2 YFSETQ. The CDR3 is 19 amino acids. Trimming removed 5 bases from V and 0 bases from J; junction bases left unmatched: 14. In DNA, the CDR3 is TGCGCCAGCAGTTCAGGGGGGCCAGGTATTAGCTCCTATAATTCACCCCTCCACTTT. This translates into CASSSGGPGISSYNSPLHF.

The V and J genes are TRBV7-9 and TRBJ1-1; D not certain. The V and J ends lost 2 bases and 1 base respectively, with 5 bases between them. This CDR3 is 13 amino acids long. Germline lookup yields CDR1 SEHNR and CDR2 FQNEAQ (reference sequence). The CDR3 DNA is TGTGCCAGCAGCTTACAGGCGAACACTGAAGCTTTCTTT. The encoded protein is CASSLQANTEAFF.

This chain connects TRBV6-1 to TRBJ2-7; D perhaps matches TRBD1 (6 bases). The CDR3 is 16 residues long. Looked up from germline, CDR1 is MNHNS and CDR2 is SASEGT. The germline V and J ends were trimmed by 1 base and 3 bases, with 16 bases remaining between them. CDR3 residues: CASSEESPGDGYEQYF. The CDR3 nucleotides read TGTGCCAGCAGTGAAGAGTCCCCAGGGGATGGCTACGAGCAGTACTTC.

The rearrangement uses TRBV28 and TRBJ2-3; 11 bases line up with TRBD1. The germline CDR1 and CDR2 sequences are MDHEN and SYDVKM. This CDR3 contains 14 residues. V lost 7 bases, J lost 9 bases, and 9 bases stayed unmatched. CDR3 loop: CASNGQGARGTQYF. CDR3 bases: TGTGCCAGCAATGGACAGGGGGCGCGGGGCACGCAGTATTTT.

The sample holds one count of this clone. The chain joins TRBV5-4 to TRBJ1-4; tentatively, D is TRBD1 (6 bases). This CDR3 is 15 amino acids long. The ends were cut back, 4 bases at V and 7 bases at J, with 17 bases in the middle. From germline, CDR1 is SGHNT and CDR2 YYREEE (reference sequence). CDR3 nucleotides: TGTGCCAGCAGCCTCGGGCCAACAGGGACTGAAAAACTGTTTTTT. Its translation: CASSLGPTGTEKLFF.

The chain combines TRBV27 with TRBJ2-6; no firm D call. Trimming stripped 1 base from V and 4 bases from J, with 2 bases between. There are 13 residues in the CDR3. The V gene's germline CDR1 is MNHEY and CDR2 SMNVEV (reference sequence). The CDR3 bases are TGTGCCAGCAGTTTATTCGGGGCCAACGTCCTGACTTTC. This encodes CASSLFGANVLTF. Full variable domain (outside the CDR3, taken from reference TRBV27 and TRBJ2-6): EAQVTQNPRYLITVTGKKLTVTCSQNMNHEYMSWYRQDPGLGLRQIYYSMNVEVTDKGDVPEGYKVSRKEKRNFPLILESPSPNQTSLYFCASSLFGANVLTFGAGSRLTVL.

This clone has just a few counts. This chain uses TRBV5-4 with TRBJ1-2; D gene unclear. This CDR3 contains 13 residues. From germline, CDR1 is SGHNT and CDR2 YYREEE (reference sequence). The V end was cut by 4 bases, the J end by 4 bases, with 11 bases between. This CDR3 is CASSPEVGYGYTF. CDR3 sequence (DNA): TGTGCCAGCAGCCCGGAGGTCGGCTATGGCTACACCTTC.

J is TRBJ2-3 and V is TRBV7-9; weak D call: TRBD2 (6 bases). The length of the CDR3 is 13 residues. Germline CDR1 and CDR2: SEHNR and FQNEAQ (reference sequence). V was clipped by 10 bases and J by 2 bases, with 13 bases between them. In DNA form, the CDR3 reads TGTGCCATCGGAGGGGCTTTCACAGATACGCAGTATTTT. Translated: CAIGGAFTDTQYF.